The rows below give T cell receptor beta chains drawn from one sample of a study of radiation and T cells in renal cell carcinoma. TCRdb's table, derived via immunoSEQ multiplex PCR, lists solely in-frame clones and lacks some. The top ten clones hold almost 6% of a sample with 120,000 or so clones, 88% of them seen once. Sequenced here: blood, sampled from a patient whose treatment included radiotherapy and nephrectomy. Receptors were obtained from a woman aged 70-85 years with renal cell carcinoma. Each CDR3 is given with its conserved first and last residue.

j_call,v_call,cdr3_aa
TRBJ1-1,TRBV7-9,CASSLESRKSEAFF
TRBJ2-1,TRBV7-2,CASSFKRGSSYNEQFF
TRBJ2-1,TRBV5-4,CASSPASGSSYNEQFF
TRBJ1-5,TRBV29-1,CSARTGGEGNQPQHF
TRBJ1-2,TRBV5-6,CASSKFLDREDGYTF
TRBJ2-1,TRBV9,CASSPPAGGRKANEQFF
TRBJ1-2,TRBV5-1,CASSPGRGANYGYTF
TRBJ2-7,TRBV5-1,CASSLGTGRVREQYF
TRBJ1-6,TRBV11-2,CASSAPENGLDNSPLHF
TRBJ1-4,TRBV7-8,CASSDIGNKKLFF
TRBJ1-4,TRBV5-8,CASSAMGGAVDREKLFF
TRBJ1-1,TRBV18,CASSQKTGTGGEAFF
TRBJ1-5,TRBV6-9,CASSYRDRGNNQPQHF
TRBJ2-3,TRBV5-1,CASSLGLAVSDTQYF
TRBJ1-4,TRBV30,CAWSPQAKGGKLFF
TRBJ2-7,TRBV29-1,CSVDSGTGTYEQYF
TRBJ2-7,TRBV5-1,CASSRGGPEQYF
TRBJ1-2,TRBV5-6,CASSLDRGGNYGYTF
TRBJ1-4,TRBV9,CASSVDGQPNEKLFF
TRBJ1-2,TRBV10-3,CAISESESGRGYTF
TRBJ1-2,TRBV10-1,CASMEGGDYGYTF
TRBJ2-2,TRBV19,CASSIPGQGAGGELFF
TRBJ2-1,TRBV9,CASSPGLSGWGRPYNEQFF
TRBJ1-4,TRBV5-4,CASSLEGARAEKLFF
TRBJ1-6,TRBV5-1,CASSIVSTADSPLHF
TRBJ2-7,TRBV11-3,CASSLGGGQGLYEQYF
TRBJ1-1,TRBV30,CAWSVATNTEAFF
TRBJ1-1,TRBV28,CASSVTGMNTEAFF
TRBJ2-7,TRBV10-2,CASSSDEGASYEQYF
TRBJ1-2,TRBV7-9,CASSLGNGGKSRGYTF
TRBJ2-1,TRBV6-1,CASIPGQGWHEQFF
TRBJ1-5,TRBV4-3,CASSQDSLSNQPQHF
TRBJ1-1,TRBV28,CASSFPDEAFF
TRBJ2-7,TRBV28,CASSLTGRRRNEQYF
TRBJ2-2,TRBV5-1,CASSFGEVPPGELFF
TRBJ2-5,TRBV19,CASSQSGVRETQYF
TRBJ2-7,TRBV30,CAWSSGGPYEQYF
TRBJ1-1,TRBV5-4,CASTGPNTEAFF
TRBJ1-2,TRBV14,CASSQDVGQPRIYGYTF
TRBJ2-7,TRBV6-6,CASRYGTVGDEQYF
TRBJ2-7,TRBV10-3,CAISVKGAGYEQYF
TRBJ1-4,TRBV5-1,CASSLSGFNEKLFF
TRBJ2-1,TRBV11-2,CASSLRGGEQFF